The clone carrying this TCR beta chain was observed a handful of times. Its antigen is as yet unknown. The beta constant-region primer was an equimolar mix of two oligonucleotides covering TRBC1 and TRBC2. The ligated cDNA underwent four PCR rounds using SP2 and nested alpha and beta constant-region primers. MiXCR was run by TCRdb on the UMI-ligation and nested PCR reads, yielding one entry per CDR3 protein. Among 150,000 or so distinct CDR3 sequences listed, approximately 22% were seen once. This sample stems from a study of naive and memory T cell subsets. Study-level points and caveats: TCR counts from RNA may reflect activation-linked expression changes. Possibly reflecting memory cells re-expressing CD45RA, a few larger clonotypes occurred in naive repertoires, especially CD8. Over 95% of naive TCR sequences appeared only once after error correction, unlike memory subsets. The power law exponent of TCR abundance differed between naive and memory cells.

The germline V gene has CDR1 SGHRS and CDR2 YFSETQ. V shed 4 bases and J 0 bases; nucleotides not matched to a gene: 5. This CDR3 is 16 amino acids long. Cells stained for CD3, CD4, CD8, CD45RA, CD27 and viability were sorted into four CD45RA/CD27 subsets. The sequencing sample was made of naive CD4+ T cells from blood. The receptor was isolated from a human donor in good health. The chain has TRBV5-1 and TRBJ2-3; the match to TRBD1 covers 10 bases. The CDR3 loop reads CASSLGTGVSTDTQYF. CDR3 coding DNA: TGCGCCAGCAGCCTGGGGACAGGGGTTAGCACAGATACGCAGTATTTT.